What follows are 13 T cell receptor beta chains derived from one specimen sequenced in a study of cytomegalovirus exposure and HLA in healthy donors (dated by TCRdb to between 2016 and 2019). The library was produced with the immunoSEQ multiplex PCR assay. For the multiplex PCR, a mixture combining 60 forward primers for TCR Vbeta segments and 13 reverse primers for TCR Jbeta segments was used. Held by TCRdb, this immuneACCESS table contains in-frame sequences only and omits some clones. Under half of the omission traces to an unresolved V gene where checked; the cause of the rest is unknown. Recorded for this sample are 200,000 to 250,000 clones; 82% of them occurred a single time. The leading ten clones occupy 2.7% of the sample. Sequenced sample: PBMCs. These receptors were taken from a woman between 40 and 55 years old in good health and CMV-seronegative.

This clone has more than one count but fewer than ten. This chain links TRBV21-1 with TRBJ2-5; the DNA was not used to check the table's D call, TRBD1. TRBV21-1 is tagged as a pseudogene. The CDR3 runs 15 residues. The CDR3 DNA sequence: TGTGCCAGCAGCAATTGGCAGTCCCCCCAAGAGACCCAGTACTTC. Protein: CASSNWQSPQETQYF.

The genes are TRBV19 and TRBJ2-7; 7 nucleotides align to TRBD1. Germline values: CDR1 LNHDA, CDR2 SQIVND (reference sequence). CDR3 length: 15 amino acids. J gave up 0 bases and V 5 bases, and 7 bases lay outside the gene matches. The CDR3 here is CASSRDSLSSYEQYF. Written as DNA, the CDR3 is TGTGCCAGTAGTCGGGACAGTCTTAGCTCCTACGAGCAGTACTTC.

A few counts support this clone. V gene TRBV7-9 combines with J gene TRBJ1-1; D possibly corresponds to TRBD1 (6 bases). The CDR3 extends over 14 amino acids. V lost 5 bases to trimming and J lost 1 base, with 11 bases between them. The germline V gene encodes CDR1 SEHNR and CDR2 FQNEAQ (reference sequence). CDR3 loop: CASSPLTGNTEAFF. CDR3 coding DNA: TGTGCCAGCAGCCCCTTGACAGGGAACACTGAAGCTTTCTTT.

This chain links TRBV5-5 with TRBJ2-7; 8 positions match TRBD1. The germline CDR1 and CDR2 sequences are SGHKS and YYEKEE (reference sequence). The V and J ends lost 2 bases and 0 bases, in that order; junction bases with no gene match: 4. The CDR3 totals 15 residues. Here the CDR3 reads CASSFGTGLSYEQYF. The CDR3 DNA follows: TGTGCCAGCAGCTTTGGGACAGGCCTCTCCTACGAGCAGTACTTC.

The rearrangement joins TRBV28 to TRBJ2-5; weak D call: TRBD1 (6 bases). V was trimmed by 8 bases and J by 2 bases, leaving 12 bases between them. Germline V gene lookup returns CDR1 MDHEN and CDR2 SYDVKM. The CDR3 is 13 amino acids. The CDR3 region has the DNA TGTGCCAGCGGGACAAACAATCAAGAGACCCAGTACTTC. As protein: CASGTNNQETQYF.

The chain recombines TRBV19 with TRBJ2-3; 7 bases match TRBD1. The CDR3 consists of 18 residues. Per the germline V gene, CDR1 is LNHDA and CDR2 is SQIVND (reference sequence). With 1 base clipped from V and 0 bases from J, the junction kept 10 bases outside the gene matches. The CDR3 DNA reads as TGTGCCAGTAGTATAGGGGGGTATAACAGGGGTAGCACAGATACGCAGTATTTT. Protein sequence: CASSIGGYNRGSTDTQYF.

The CDR3 DNA is TGCGCCAGCAGCTTGGCCATGAGGGAAGATGAGCAGTTCTTC. It yields the protein CASSLAMREDEQFF. This chain links TRBV5-1 with TRBJ2-1; tentatively, D is TRBD2 (5 bases). CDR1 is SGHRS, CDR2 YFSETQ, per germline. Trimming took off 0 bases at V and 8 bases at J, with 12 bases between the two ends. This CDR3 is 14 amino acids long.

The rearrangement uses TRBV27 and TRBJ2-1; D gene uncertain. In germline, CDR1 is MNHEY, CDR2 SMNVEV (reference sequence). The CDR3 covers 13 residues. Deletions cut 3 bases from V and 4 bases from J, with 7 bases between. CDR3 nucleotides: TGTGCCAGCAGTTTGAAGGAGTACAATGAGCAGTTCTTC. It is translated as CASSLKEYNEQFF.

The chain recombines TRBV2 with TRBJ2-1; tentative D call: TRBD1 (5 bases). The length of the CDR3 is 13 residues. CDR1 and CDR2 (germline): SNHLY, FYNNEI. V was trimmed by 3 bases and J by 8 bases, leaving 11 bases between them. CDR3 sequence: CASSDLGQYEQFF. DNA for the CDR3: TGTGCCAGCAGTGATTTGGGGCAGTATGAGCAGTTCTTC.

The V gene is TRBV2, the J gene TRBJ2-1; TRBD2 aligns across 9 bases. The CDR3 covers 15 residues. From germline, CDR1 is SNHLY and CDR2 FYNNEI. The trim removed 10 bases at V and 1 base at J, leaving 8 bases unmatched. As DNA, the CDR3 is TGTGCCATCACAAGCGGGGGGATTTCCTACAATGAGCAGTTCTTC. This encodes CAITSGGISYNEQFF.

The chain links TRBV29-1 to TRBJ2-3, with D maybe TRBD1 (6 bases). This CDR3 region has 14 residues. CDR1 and CDR2 (germline): SQVTM, ANQGSEA. V was pared by 5 bases and J by 4 bases, with 16 bases between. In nucleotides, the CDR3 is TGCAGCGTTACCCCAGGTCAGGGGTCAGATACGCAGTATTTT. Residues: CSVTPGQGSDTQYF.

The chain joins TRBV19 to TRBJ1-1, with D perhaps matching TRBD1 (5 bases). This CDR3 has 15 residues. Trimming removed 1 base at V and 5 bases at J, with 14 bases between. Germline CDR1 reads LNHDA; CDR2 reads SQIVND (reference sequence). CDR3 in amino acids: CASSIGPGRGTEAFF. The CDR3 nucleotides read TGTGCCAGTAGTATAGGGCCAGGTAGGGGTACTGAAGCTTTCTTT.

The chain joins TRBV2 to TRBJ2-5; 7 nucleotides line up with TRBD1. Germline V lookup: CDR1 SNHLY, CDR2 FYNNEI. The CDR3 has 16 residues. J gave up 1 base and V 3 bases, and 8 bases lay outside the gene matches. The CDR3 is CASSESQGVFQETQYF. CDR3 in DNA: TGTGCCAGCAGTGAGAGTCAGGGGGTGTTCCAAGAGACCCAGTACTTC.